A selection of T cell receptor beta chains follows, all from one sample in a study of human T cells and chemical hapten exposure. MiXCR, run by TCRdb on the RACE reads, gives a single entry per CDR3 protein. The sample records around 85,000 distinct CDR3 sequences, roughly 13% being singletons. The sequences come from whole blood, collected in connection with sensitization to the hapten diphenylcyclopropenone (DPC). The source of these receptors is a woman aged 50 to 65 with alopecia areata. Some clones in this sample may be carry-over from other donors' samples. Both conserved end residues are part of each CDR3. Each record gives: V gene, J gene, clone size, D gene, CDR3 DNA, CDR3 protein. A D gene is named only where the DNA matches it firmly. Some rows mark clone size as missing; the rest say once, few, many or name a class of expanded clone.

TRBV6-4	TRBJ1-5	many	NA	TGTGCCAGCAGTGCAGAGGGAGGCGCTCAGCCCCAGCATTTT	CASSAEGGAQPQHF
TRBV4-1	TRBJ1-1	many	NA	TGCGCCAGCAGCCAAGATCCTTCCAGAAGGAACACTGAAGCTTTCTTT	CASSQDPSRRNTEAFF
TRBV12-3/TRBV12-4	TRBJ1-4	many	TRBD1	TGTGCCAGCAGTTCGACCTCAACAGGGGGCGTTTTTGAAAAACTGTTTTTT	CASSSTSTGGVFEKLFF
TRBV5-5	TRBJ2-3	many	NA	TGTGCCAGCAGATTTCACGATCGTACGCAGTATTTT	CASRFHDRTQYF
TRBV29-1	TRBJ2-5	NA	NA	TGCAGCGTTGGTGAAAGGAGGGACTCCCAGTACTTC	CSVGERRDSQYF
TRBV3-1	TRBJ2-7	many	NA	TGTGCCAGCAGCCCCGCGGGCGGGACCTGGAACGAGCAGTACTTC	CASSPAGGTWNEQYF
TRBV30	TRBJ2-1	many	NA	TGTGCCTGGAGTGTACCCACTGGGGGACACAATGAGCAGTTCTTC	CAWSVPTGGHNEQFF
TRBV18	TRBJ2-6	many	NA	TGTGCCAGCTCACCACCGCAGGGTTTGGAAGGGGCCAACGTCCTGACTTTC	CASSPPQGLEGANVLTF
TRBV28	TRBJ2-7	few	NA	TGTGCCAGCAGCCGAGGTTACAACTACGAGCAGTACTTC	CASSRGYNYEQYF
TRBV20-1	TRBJ2-1	many	TRBD2	TGCAGTGCTAGAGATTCCCTAGCGGTAATATACAATGAGCAGTTCTTC	CSARDSLAVIYNEQFF
TRBV20-1	TRBJ2-5	few	TRBD2	TGCAGTGCTCTAGCGGGAGGCGGCCAAGAGACCCAGTACTTC	CSALAGGGQETQYF
TRBV5-1	TRBJ1-2	NA	NA	TGCGCCAGCAGCTTTGACAAGACCTATGGCTACACCTTC	CASSFDKTYGYTF
TRBV29-1	TRBJ1-1	many	TRBD1	TGCAGCGGCTCCCAGGGGGACGACACTGAAGCTTTCTTT	CSGSQGDDTEAFF
TRBV29-1	TRBJ1-1	few	NA	TGCAGCGTTGAAGAGGTCAAGGGAGTCACTGAAGCTTTCTTT	CSVEEVKGVTEAFF
TRBV24-1	TRBJ2-1	many	NA	TGTGCCACCAGTGATTACCAGGGAAAGGGGCAGTTCTTC	CATSDYQGKGQFF
TRBV29-1	TRBJ2-2	few	NA	TGCAGCGTAGTCTTCGGGACCGGGGAGCTGTTTTTT	CSVVFGTGELFF
TRBV20-1	TRBJ1-2	many	TRBD1	TGCAGTGCTAGCGTCGGACAGGGGGACTATGGCTACACCTTC	CSASVGQGDYGYTF
TRBV29-1	TRBJ2-7	NA	TRBD1	TGCAGCGTGGGACAGGCCTACGAGCAGTACTTC	CSVGQAYEQYF
TRBV20-1	TRBJ1-1	NA	NA	TGCAGTGCGTTGAGGGGACCCACTGAAGCTTTCTTT	CSALRGPTEAFF
TRBV7-9	TRBJ1-2	many	NA	TGTGCCAGCAGCTCTTTCTACCGGGACGGAAACTTCAACTATGGCTACACCTTC	CASSSFYRDGNFNYGYTF
TRBV15	TRBJ1-1	NA	NA	TGTGCCACCAGCAGAGATCGAAGGGGAACTGAAGCTTTCTTT	CATSRDRRGTEAFF
TRBV5-1	TRBJ2-3	once	TRBD2	TGCGCCAGCAGCTTGGAGATCCTAGCGGGAGTCACAGATACGCAGTATTTT	CASSLEILAGVTDTQYF
TRBV12-3/TRBV12-4	TRBJ2-7	NA	NA	TGTGCCAGCAGTTTATCTGGGCTAGCTTCGGCCGAGCAGTACTTC	CASSLSGLASAEQYF
TRBV30	TRBJ2-1	NA	TRBD2	TGTGTCTGGGGGACTAGCCTATATGAGCAGTTCTTC	CVWGTSLYEQFF
TRBV7-8	TRBJ2-5	many	NA	TGTGCCAGCAGCCCTGGACCATTACAAGAGACCCAGTACTTC	CASSPGPLQETQYF
TRBV12-3/TRBV12-4	TRBJ2-1	few	TRBD2	TGTGCCAGCACCATACTAGGACTAGCGGGTGAGCAGTTCTTC	CASTILGLAGEQFF
TRBV6-1	TRBJ2-1	NA	NA	TGTGCCAGCAGTGAAGAGGGGGGGCCCTACAATGAGCAGTTCTTC	CASSEEGGPYNEQFF
TRBV18	TRBJ1-4	few	TRBD1	TGTGCCAGCTCCCCCGAACAGGGGGGCACTAATGAAAAACTGTTTTTT	CASSPEQGGTNEKLFF
TRBV12-3/TRBV12-4	TRBJ1-5	many	NA	TGTGCCAGCAGTAGGGCAGGAGGCCAGCCCCAGCATTTT	CASSRAGGQPQHF
TRBV10-1	TRBJ2-7	few	NA	TGCGCCAGCAGTGAGTCCCGGGGTGTTAGCGGAGCCTACGAGCAGTACTTC	CASSESRGVSGAYEQYF
TRBV29-1	TRBJ1-2	few	NA	TGCAGCGTCAGAAACTTGGGAACCCTTTATGGCTACACCTTC	CSVRNLGTLYGYTF
TRBV7-3	TRBJ2-1	many	NA	TGTGCCAGCAGCTTAAGCGGGCGGGGCCCCGTGGGAAATGAGCAGTTCTTC	CASSLSGRGPVGNEQFF
TRBV5-4	TRBJ2-7	few	NA	TGTGCCAGCAGCGAGGGGGGACGGACGAGCTCCTACGAGCAGTACTTC	CASSEGGRTSSYEQYF
TRBV12-3/TRBV12-4	TRBJ1-1	NA	NA	TGTGCCAGCAGTTTAGGCGTTTGGGGTCAGCCGCAGAACACTGAAGCTTTCTTT	CASSLGVWGQPQNTEAFF
TRBV20-1	TRBJ2-3	few	NA	TGCAGTGCTAGAGAGTCTAGTCGAAAAGATACGCAGTATTTT	CSARESSRKDTQYF
TRBV29-1	TRBJ2-1	many	TRBD2	TGCAGCGTTGAAAGAGTAGCGGGTAATGAGCAGTTCTTC	CSVERVAGNEQFF
TRBV7-2	TRBJ2-1	many	NA	TGTGCCAGCAGCTCAAAGCCGGGGTCCTACAATGAGCAGTTCTTC	CASSSKPGSYNEQFF
TRBV3-1	TRBJ1-4	many	TRBD1	TGTGCCAGCAGCCACCCGACAGGGGTTAATGAAAAACTGTTTTTT	CASSHPTGVNEKLFF
TRBV2	TRBJ2-4	NA	NA	TGTGCCAGCATCGTACGGGACTTGCCAAACATTCAGTACTTC	CASIVRDLPNIQYF
TRBV29-1	TRBJ2-7	few	NA	TGCAGCGTTGAAGGGATTTCCTACGAGCAGTACTTC	CSVEGISYEQYF
TRBV18	TRBJ1-1	NA	NA	TGTGCCAGCTCACCACCGGCGAGGGGGGGCACTGAAGCTTTCTTT	CASSPPARGGTEAFF
TRBV10-2	TRBJ1-2	many	NA	TGCGCCAGCAGTGAGTCGCCAGGGAACTATGGCTACACCTTC	CASSESPGNYGYTF
TRBV10-2	TRBJ1-1	many	NA	TGCGCCAGCCGATTTGCAGGGTCTGAAGCTTTCTTT	CASRFAGSEAFF
TRBV3-1	TRBJ2-7	NA	NA	TGTGCCAGCAGATCAGCCGGGGGTCTCGAGCAGTACTTC	CASRSAGGLEQYF
TRBV27	TRBJ1-1	many	NA	TGTGCCAGCTGCCGGTTTGTGGACACTGAAGCTTTCTTT	CASCRFVDTEAFF
TRBV2	TRBJ1-1	NA	TRBD1	TGTGCCAGCAGTACCAGGGGGGGTGAAGCTTTCTTT	CASSTRGGEAFF
TRBV2	TRBJ2-1	NA	TRBD2	TGTGCCAGCAGTGAACCGCTAGCGGGAGAGCGATGGTTCTTC	CASSEPLAGERWFF
TRBV12-3/TRBV12-4	TRBJ2-3	many	NA	TGTGCCAGCAGTCCTCCGTCAGATACGCAGTATTTT	CASSPPSDTQYF
TRBV20-1	TRBJ1-5	many	NA	TGCAGTGCTACGGATAGCAATCAGCCCCAGCATTTT	CSATDSNQPQHF
TRBV6-5	TRBJ1-2	few	NA	TGTGCCAGCAGTTACTCGACAGACTTCTATGGCTACACCTTC	CASSYSTDFYGYTF
TRBV14	TRBJ2-7	few	TRBD1	TGTGCCAGCAGCCCCAGACAGGGAAGCCACGAGCAGTACTTC	CASSPRQGSHEQYF